Each of the 24 T cell receptor beta chains below was sequenced from the same sample in a study of early T cells in non-severe SARS-CoV-2 infection. TCRdb itself ran the 5' RACE reads through MiXCR, one entry per CDR3 protein. The profile shows about 70,000 distinct CDR3 sequences, about 14% of them singletons. The sample was whole blood, taken at baseline. The receptors originated from an adult who was a healthcare worker with PCR-confirmed SARS-CoV-2 infection or an uninfected control (not recorded which).

The table lists this clonotype with a few counts. The chain couples TRBV7-9 to TRBJ1-4; 8 bases map to TRBD1. The V segment lost 5 bases and the J segment 5 bases; nucleotides outside the gene matches: 7. This CDR3 spans 15 amino acids. Looked up from germline, CDR1 is SEHNR and CDR2 is FQNEAQ (reference sequence). The CDR3 is CASSLGQGRNEKLFF. In DNA, the CDR3 is TGTGCCAGCAGCCTAGGACAGGGACGAAATGAAAAACTGTTTTTT.

This clonotype was detected many times. This sequence joins TRBV7-8 and TRBJ2-7; 8 bases are shared with TRBD2. Germline V gene data show CDR1 as SGHVS and CDR2 as FQNEAQ. V dropped 6 bases and J dropped 9; count of bases not matched to a gene: 13. This CDR3 has 14 amino acids. Written as DNA, the CDR3 is TGTGCCAGCAGTGTGAGCGGGAGCGCCGCTAGGCAGTACTTC. Residues: CASSVSGSAARQYF.

The chain uses TRBV24-1 and TRBJ2-3; D not resolved. The V gene's germline CDR1 is KGHDR and CDR2 SFDVKD. The CDR3 covers 12 residues. V gave up 5 bases and J gave up 3 bases, with 5 bases separating them. The CDR3 nucleotides are TGTGCCACCAGTGGGGGAACAGATACGCAGTATTTT. Its translation: CATSGGTDTQYF.

This clonotype was counted at least ten times. The CDR3 region has the DNA TGTGCCTGGAGTGTCACTAGCGGGAGGCCCTTGGGGCAGTACTTC. It yields the protein CAWSVTSGRPLGQYF. The chain employs TRBV30 and TRBJ2-7; 12 nucleotides line up with TRBD2. The length of the CDR3 is 15 residues. V shed 0 bases, J shed 9 bases, and the junction held 9 bases outside the gene matches. Germline V gene sequence: CDR1 GTSNPN, CDR2 SVGIG (reference sequence).

The chain couples TRBV7-9 to TRBJ1-5, with a possible D match to TRBD1 (6 bases). CDR3 length equals 15 residues. The V and J ends lost 5 bases and 0 bases respectively, with 11 bases between them. The germline CDR1 and CDR2 sequences are SEHNR and FQNEAQ (reference sequence). The CDR3 DNA sequence: TGTGCCAGCAGCAAGGGGGGGTATAGCAATCAGCCCCAGCATTTT. Its translation is CASSKGGYSNQPQHF.

This clonotype was found a few times. V gene TRBV19 combines with J gene TRBJ2-6; D gene unclear. Germline lookup yields CDR1 LNHDA and CDR2 SQIVND (reference sequence). CDR3 length: 16 residues. V dropped 2 bases and J dropped 0 bases, with 8 bases sitting between them. The CDR3 DNA reads TGTGCCAGTAGTATAATCCAGGACTCTGGGGCCAACGTCCTGACTTTC. It encodes CASSIIQDSGANVLTF.

The rearrangement joins TRBV12-3 or TRBV12-4 to TRBJ1-2, with D possibly matching TRBD1 (6 bases). Trimming removed 6 bases at V and 2 bases at J, with 7 bases between. The CDR3 sequence is 12 residues long. The CDR3 DNA follows: TGTGCCAGCAGCGACAGGAACTATGGCTACACCTTC. The encoded protein is CASSDRNYGYTF.

This clonotype has just a few counts. The J gene is TRBJ2-2, the V gene TRBV20-1; the match to TRBD2 covers 11 bases. J lost 7 bases, V lost 6 bases, and 7 bases had no gene match. Germline CDR1 reads DFQATT; CDR2 reads SNEGSKA (reference sequence). The CDR3 covers 14 residues. Here the CDR3 reads CSARLAGRSGELFF. CDR3 nucleotide sequence: TGCAGTGCCCGACTAGCGGGGCGGAGCGGGGAGCTGTTTTTT.

This clonotype was counted between two and nine times. The chain couples TRBV24-1 to TRBJ2-1, with D unclear. The CDR3 totals 13 residues. Between the trimmed V and J ends, which lost 7 bases and 0 bases, there was a span of 6 bases. Germline V gene sequence: CDR1 KGHDR, CDR2 SFDVKD. The CDR3 coding sequence is TGTGCCACCAGCGAAACCTCCTACAATGAGCAGTTCTTC. This sequence encodes CATSETSYNEQFF.

The chain employs TRBV9 and TRBJ2-1; D is unclear. V shed 3 bases and J shed 6 bases, with 4 bases lying between them. Germline V CDR1 and CDR2: SGDLS, YYNGEE. CDR3 length equals 11 residues. In nucleotides, the CDR3 is TGTGCCAGCAGCGCCTCCAATGAGCAGTTCTTC. Amino acid sequence: CASSASNEQFF.

This chain uses TRBV29-1 with TRBJ2-1; 9 positions match TRBD2. CDR3 length: 14 residues. CDR1 and CDR2 (germline): SQVTM, ANQGSEA. Losses at the gene ends were 7 bases for V and 8 bases for J; bases not matched to a gene: 12. CDR3 in DNA: TGCAGCGCTCCCCGACTAGCGGATTACGATGAGCAGTTCTTC. It encodes CSAPRLADYDEQFF.

This clonotype was seen many times. The chain recombines TRBV7-9 with TRBJ2-7; tentative D call: TRBD2 (5 bases). From germline, CDR1 is SEHNR and CDR2 FQNEAQ (reference sequence). The CDR3 totals 12 residues. V gave up 4 bases and J gave up 7 bases, with 11 bases separating them. The CDR3 region has the DNA TGTGCCAGCAGCTCCGGCCCGGGGGAGCAGTACTTC. This translates into CASSSGPGEQYF.

Ten or more counts support this clonotype. J is TRBJ2-5 and V is TRBV6-1; D gene uncertain. V gave up 5 bases and J gave up 4 bases, with 20 bases separating them. The CDR3 has 16 residues. The V gene's germline CDR1 is MNHNS and CDR2 SASEGT. In nucleotides, the CDR3 is TGTGCCAGCAGTCAAAATATACTCGGCCGGAGAGAGACCCAGTACTTC. This codes for CASSQNILGRRETQYF.

This clonotype was observed a handful of times. The chain employs TRBV28 and TRBJ2-7, with 9 bases matching TRBD1. This CDR3 spans 14 amino acids. Germline lookup yields CDR1 MDHEN and CDR2 SYDVKM. V gave up 6 bases and J gave up 2 bases; unmatched junction bases: 5. DNA of the CDR3: TGTGCCAGCAGGGGGACAGGGAGAACCTACGAGCAGTACTTC. Amino acids: CASRGTGRTYEQYF.

The chain employs TRBV5-1 and TRBJ2-6; no definite D call. Between the trimmed V and J ends, which lost 5 bases and 0 bases, there was a span of 6 bases. This CDR3 spans 14 amino acids. In germline, CDR1 is SGHRS, CDR2 YFSETQ. CDR3 nucleotides: TGCGCCAGCAGGGATCCCTCTGGGGCCAACGTCCTGACTTTC. Residues: CASRDPSGANVLTF.

At least ten counts were recorded for this clonotype. This rearrangement joins TRBV6-2 or TRBV6-3 to TRBJ1-1, with D possibly TRBD1 on 6 matching bases. In germline, CDR1 is MNHEY, CDR2 SVGEGT. The CDR3 has 19 residues. V was pared by 6 bases and J by 1 base, with 27 bases between. The CDR3 spells CASSHGFRPQGIGNTEAFF. The DNA of the CDR3 is TGTGCCAGCAGCCACGGGTTTCGGCCACAGGGAATTGGGAACACTGAAGCTTTCTTT.

This clonotype came up many times. The chain links TRBV29-1 to TRBJ2-7; TRBD1 agrees at 8 bases. Per the germline V gene, CDR1 is SQVTM and CDR2 is ANQGSEA. This CDR3 is 13 amino acids long. Germline trimming cut 5 bases from V and 0 bases from J; bases unmatched to any gene: 3. This CDR3 reads CSVSQGVSYEQYF. The CDR3 DNA reads as TGCAGCGTTTCACAGGGGGTCTCCTACGAGCAGTACTTC.

V gene TRBV20-1 combines with J gene TRBJ2-7; 9 nucleotides agree with TRBD2. Germline CDR1 is DFQATT and CDR2 is SNEGSKA (reference sequence). This CDR3 is 15 amino acids long. J gave up 3 bases and V 0 bases, and 6 bases lay outside the gene matches. CDR3 sequence (DNA): TGCAGTGCTAGAGAATCCACTAGCGGGCTCTACGAGCAGTACTTC. Translated: CSARESTSGLYEQYF.

This clonotype was found once. The CDR3 here is CSVVTGRESPYEQYF. CDR3 in DNA: TGCAGCGTTGTAACGGGGCGGGAGTCCCCCTACGAGCAGTACTTC. The chain carries TRBV29-1 and TRBJ2-7; 7 bases map to TRBD2. With V trimmed by 4 bases and J by 2 bases, 11 bases remained unmatched. Germline V gives CDR1 SQVTM, CDR2 ANQGSEA. CDR3 length equals 15 residues.

This clonotype was counted many times. V usage is TRBV27 and J usage is TRBJ1-4, with TRBD1 matching over 8 bases. CDR3 size: 13 residues. Germline V gives CDR1 MNHEY, CDR2 SMNVEV (reference sequence). V shed 5 bases, J shed 10 bases, and the junction held 6 bases outside the gene matches. The CDR3 DNA is TGTGCCAGCAGTACCCCAACAGGGGGAAAACTGTTTTTT. Its protein is CASSTPTGGKLFF. The complete variable domain, with remaining parts taken from reference TRBV27 and TRBJ1-4, reads EAQVTQNPRYLITVTGKKLTVTCSQNMNHEYMSWYRQDPGLGLRQIYYSMNVEVTDKGDVPEGYKVSRKEKRNFPLILESPSPNQTSLYFCASSTPTGGKLFFGSGTQLSVL.

The chain recombines TRBV2 with TRBJ2-7, with 9 bases lining up with TRBD1. Germline V lookup: CDR1 SNHLY, CDR2 FYNNEI. CDR3 length: 14 residues. The junction had 5 bases not matched to a gene; V was cut back by 4 bases and J by 4 bases. In DNA, the CDR3 is TGTGCCAGCAGTGGAGGGACAGGGAGGTACGAGCAGTACTTC. It is translated as CASSGGTGRYEQYF. Variable domain in full (rest from reference TRBV2 and TRBJ2-7): EPEVTQTPSHQVTQMGQEVILRCVPISNHLYFYWYRQILGQKVEFLVSFYNNEISEKSEIFDDQFSVERPDGSNFTLKIRSTKLEDSAMYFCASSGGTGRYEQYFGPGTRLTVT.

The V and J genes are TRBV18 and TRBJ2-2; a possible D gene is TRBD1 (6 bases). Trimming left V 4 bases short and J 1 base short, with 7 bases between. The CDR3 is 14 amino acids. From germline, CDR1 is KGHSH and CDR2 LQKENI. CDR3 sequence reads: CASSQTGNTGELFF. The CDR3, as DNA: TGTGCCAGCTCACAGACAGGGAACACCGGGGAGCTGTTTTTT.

The V gene is TRBV5-4, the J gene TRBJ2-2; 8 bases are a match to TRBD2. The CDR3 has 17 residues. The V gene end was trimmed by 4 bases and the J gene end by 4 bases; junction bases not matched to a gene: 12. Germline CDR1 reads SGHNT; CDR2 reads YYREEE (reference sequence). Here the CDR3 reads CASSALRSGGVTGELFF. DNA of the CDR3: TGTGCCAGCAGCGCCCTCCGATCGGGGGGGGTCACCGGGGAGCTGTTTTTT.

This clonotype was counted a few times. J is TRBJ2-1 and V is TRBV5-6; the match to TRBD2 covers 12 bases. Trimming took 4 bases from V and 4 from J; bases not matched to a gene: 12. The CDR3 covers 18 residues. Germline V CDR1 and CDR2: SGHDT, YYEEEE. The CDR3 DNA is TGTGCCAGCAGCCACCTCTACGCCGGGACTAGCGGGTACAATGAGCAGTTCTTC. This sequence encodes CASSHLYAGTSGYNEQFF.